This entry features one T cell receptor (beta chain) sequence. No antigen is known for it. These data are taken from a study of OX40 agonist ivuxolimab in advanced cancers. Findings and caveats of the study: Dose levels from 0.1 to 3.0 mg/kg saw CD4+ and CD8+ blood T cells expand clonally by week 6.

The V and J ends lost 6 bases and 6 bases respectively, with 11 bases between them. The CDR3 runs to 13 residues. Germline V gene data show CDR1 as SNHLY and CDR2 as FYNNEI. Data came from immunoSEQ multiplex PCR; TCRdb stores just in-frame clones and leaves some out. In the table there are 60,000 to 85,000 clones, roughly 90% of which are singletons. Specimen: CD4+ or CD8+ T cells sorted from blood, collected in a trial of the OX40 agonist ivuxolimab. The chain joins TRBV2 to TRBJ1-4; D unclear. This clonotype originated in an adult with an advanced solid tumor such as melanoma, head and neck, liver or kidney cancer. The CDR3 spells CASSQTTDEKLFF. CDR3 DNA: TGTGCCAGCAGCCAGACCACTGATGAAAAACTGTTTTTT.